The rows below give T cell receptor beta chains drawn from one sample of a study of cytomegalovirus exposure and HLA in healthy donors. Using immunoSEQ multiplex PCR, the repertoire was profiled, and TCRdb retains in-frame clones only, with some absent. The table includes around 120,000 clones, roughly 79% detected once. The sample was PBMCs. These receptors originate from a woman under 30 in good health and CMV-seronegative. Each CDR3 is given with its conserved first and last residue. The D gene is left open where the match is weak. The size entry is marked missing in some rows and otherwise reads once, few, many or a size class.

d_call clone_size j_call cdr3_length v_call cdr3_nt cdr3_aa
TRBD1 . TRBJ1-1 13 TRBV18 TGTGCCAGCTCACCAACAGGGGCTTTTGAAGCTTTCTTT CASSPTGAFEAFF
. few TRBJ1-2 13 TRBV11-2 TGTGCCAGCAGCTCCAGTCAGAAGAATGGCTACACCTTC CASSSSQKNGYTF
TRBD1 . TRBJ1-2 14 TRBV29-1 TGCAGCGTTGAAGTGGCCCGGGGACAGGGAGGCTACACCTTC CSVEVARGQGGYTF
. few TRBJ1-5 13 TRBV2 TGTGCCAGCAGTCTTCAAAGCCATCAGCCCCAGCATTTT CASSLQSHQPQHF
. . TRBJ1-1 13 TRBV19 TGTGCCAGTCTCCTGGGCTCCAACACTGAAGCTTTCTTT CASLLGSNTEAFF
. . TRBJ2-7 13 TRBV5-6 TGTGCCAGCAGGAATGCACTTTCGTACGAGCAGTACTTC CASRNALSYEQYF
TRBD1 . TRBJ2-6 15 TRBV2 TGTGCCAGCAGTGGGACAGGGACTGGGGCCAACGTCCTGACTTTC CASSGTGTGANVLTF
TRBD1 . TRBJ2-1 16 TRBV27 TGTGCCAGCAGTTTATGGTCCGGGACAGGGGGCAATGAGCAGTTCTTC CASSLWSGTGGNEQFF
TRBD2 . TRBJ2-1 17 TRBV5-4 TGTGCCAGCAGCTTGACTCCTAGCGGGGGGGCAGGCGATGAGCAGTTCTTC CASSLTPSGGAGDEQFF
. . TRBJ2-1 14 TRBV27 TGTGCCAGCATAGAAGGGGCCCCCTACAATGAGCAGTTCTTC CASIEGAPYNEQFF
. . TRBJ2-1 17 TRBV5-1 TGCGCCAGCAGCTTTATCCCAACAGGGCCTACTGGAAATGAGCAGTTCTTC CASSFIPTGPTGNEQFF
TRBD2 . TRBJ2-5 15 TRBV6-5 TGTGCCACTACCCCTAGCGGGGGGGGCCGGGAGACCCAGTACTTC CATTPSGGGRETQYF
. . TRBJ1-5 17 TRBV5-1 TGCGCCAGCAGCCCGGGATCTGGGGGGTATAGCAATCAGCCCCAGCATTTT CASSPGSGGYSNQPQHF
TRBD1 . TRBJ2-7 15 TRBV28 TGTGCCAGCAGTCCTCCGGGACAGGGAAACTACGAGCAGTACTTC CASSPPGQGNYEQYF
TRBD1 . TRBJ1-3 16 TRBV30 TGTGCCTGGAGTCCCTTAAGGACAGGGACGGGAAACACCATATATTTT CAWSPLRTGTGNTIYF
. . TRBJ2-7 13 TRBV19 TGTGCCAGTAGTATGCACAGGGTAAGCGAGCAGTACTTC CASSMHRVSEQYF
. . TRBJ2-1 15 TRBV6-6 TGTGCCAGCAGCCTACGACAGATCACAGACAATGAGCAGTTCTTC CASSLRQITDNEQFF
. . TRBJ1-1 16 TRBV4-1 TGCGCCAGCAGCCAAGATCGCCCGGTCATGAACACTGAAGCTTTCTTT CASSQDRPVMNTEAFF
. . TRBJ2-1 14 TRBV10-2 TGCGCCAGCAGTGAGGTAGCCAACTACAATGAGCAGTTCTTC CASSEVANYNEQFF
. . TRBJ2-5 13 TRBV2 TGTGCCAGCAGTGAGTCAGGCCAAGAGACCCAGTACTTC CASSESGQETQYF
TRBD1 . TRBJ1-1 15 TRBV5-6 TGTGCCAGCAGCTTGCCCTCGGGACAGCCTCAGGGAGCTTTCTTT CASSLPSGQPQGAFF
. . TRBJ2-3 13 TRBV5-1 TGCGCCAGCCGGAGGCGGGGAACCGATACGCAGTATTTT CASRRRGTDTQYF
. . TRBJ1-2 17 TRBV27 TGTGCCAGCAAAAATCCCGACAGCGCCGTTCAGGGCTATGGCTACACCTTC CASKNPDSAVQGYGYTF
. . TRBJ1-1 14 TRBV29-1 TGCAGCGTTGACATAGCGGTGAAGAACACTGAAGCTTTCTTT CSVDIAVKNTEAFF
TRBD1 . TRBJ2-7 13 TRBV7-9 TGTGCCAGCAGCGACGGGACAGTCTACGAGCAGTACTTC CASSDGTVYEQYF
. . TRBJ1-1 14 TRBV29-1 TGCAGCGTTGGGCACGCAGGGGTGAACACTGAAGCTTTCTTT CSVGHAGVNTEAFF
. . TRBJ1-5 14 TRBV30 TGTGCCTGGGAACTATCCGGGGGCAATCAGCCCCAGCATTTT CAWELSGGNQPQHF
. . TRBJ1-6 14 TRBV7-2 TGTGCCAGCAGCCTAAAAGGGGTCAATTCACCCCTCCACTTT CASSLKGVNSPLHF
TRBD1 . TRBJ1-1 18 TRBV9 TGTGCCAGCAGCCCCCTGACCGAGGACAGGGGACTCAACACTGAAGCTTTCTTT CASSPLTEDRGLNTEAFF
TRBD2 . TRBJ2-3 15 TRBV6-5 TGTGCCAGCAGTTACGACGGGGGGGCAGGAGATACGCAGTATTTT CASSYDGGAGDTQYF
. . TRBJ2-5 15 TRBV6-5 TGTGCCAGCAGTTACTCGGAGGGAGCCGGGGAGACCCAGTACTTC CASSYSEGAGETQYF
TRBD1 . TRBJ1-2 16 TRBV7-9 TGTGCCAGCAGCCCGGGGGACCTACGACAGGGGAGCGGCTACACCTTC CASSPGDLRQGSGYTF
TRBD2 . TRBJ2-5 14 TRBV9 TGTGCCAGCAATGGCGGGGGGGCCATGGAGACCCAGTACTTC CASNGGGAMETQYF
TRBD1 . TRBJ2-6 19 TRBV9 TGTGCCAGCAGCCCTCAAACAGGACAGGGGGGCTCTGGGGCCAACGTCCTGACTTTC CASSPQTGQGGSGANVLTF
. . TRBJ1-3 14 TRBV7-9 TGTGCCAGCAGCTTTCTCAGCTCTGGAAACACCATATATTTT CASSFLSSGNTIYF
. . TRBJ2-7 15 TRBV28 TGTGCCAGCAGTTTACGGATCCGCGGGACTTACGAGCAGTACTTC CASSLRIRGTYEQYF
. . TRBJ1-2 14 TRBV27 TGTGCCAGCAGTTTGAGGCAGGGGTCTAATGGCTACACCTTC CASSLRQGSNGYTF
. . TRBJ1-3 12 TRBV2 TGTGCCAGCACCGATACGAGATACACCATATATTTT CASTDTRYTIYF
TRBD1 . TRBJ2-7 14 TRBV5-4 TGTGCCAGCAGCCAAGGGACAGGGCACGGCGAGCAGTACTTC CASSQGTGHGEQYF
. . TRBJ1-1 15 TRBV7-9 TGTGCCAGCCCTCCTCTAGGGGTTGTAGGCACTGAAGCTTTCTTT CASPPLGVVGTEAFF
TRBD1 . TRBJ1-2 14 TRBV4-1 TGCGCCAGCAGCCTTAGACAGGGAAACTATGGCTACACCTTC CASSLRQGNYGYTF
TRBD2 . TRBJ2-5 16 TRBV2 TGTGCCATACCCTCACCGAGGACTAGCGATAGGGAGACCCAGTACTTC CAIPSPRTSDRETQYF
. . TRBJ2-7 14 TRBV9 TGTGCCAGCAGCGTAGCCCTGAAGGGGTACGAGCAGTACTTC CASSVALKGYEQYF
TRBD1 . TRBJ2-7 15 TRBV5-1 TGCGCCAGCAGCATTGGACAGGGGCCTTTCTACGAGCAGTACTTC CASSIGQGPFYEQYF
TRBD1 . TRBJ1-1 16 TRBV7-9 TGTGCCAGCAGCTCGGGACAGGGGGCCAGGTTTGATGAAGCTTTCTTT CASSSGQGARFDEAFF
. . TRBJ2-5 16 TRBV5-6 TGTGCCAGCAACCCCTGGAGGGGTGGGGGGCAAGAGACCCAGTACTTC CASNPWRGGGQETQYF
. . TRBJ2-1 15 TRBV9 TGTGCCAGCAGCGTAGCCGGGGGTTACTACAATGAGCAGTTCTTC CASSVAGGYYNEQFF
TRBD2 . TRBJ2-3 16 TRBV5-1 TGCGCCAGCAGCTTTGACAGCGGGGGGGTCCCAGATACGCAGTATTTT CASSFDSGGVPDTQYF
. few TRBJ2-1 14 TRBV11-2 TGTGCCAGCAGCCCCTACCGACACTCAAATGAGCAGTTCTTC CASSPYRHSNEQFF
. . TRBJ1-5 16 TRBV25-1 TGTGCCAGCAGTGAATCCGGACAGTTGGAGAATCAGCCCCAGCATTTT CASSESGQLENQPQHF
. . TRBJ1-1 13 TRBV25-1 TGTGCCAGCAGTCTGGGGCAGAACACTGAAGCTTTCTTT CASSLGQNTEAFF
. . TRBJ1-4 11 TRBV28 TGTGCCAGCAGCCTCCGGGAGGGACTGTTTTTT CASSLREGLFF